Listed here are 27 T cell receptor beta chains from one sample, sequenced in a study of identical twins. One entry per CDR3 protein results from TCRdb running MiXCR on the 5' RACE reads. The table shows 500,000 or so distinct CDR3 sequences, with approximately 14% occurring only once. The same data also contributed to another study, on yellow fever vaccine responses in identical twins.

Sequencing was carried out using CD4+ T cells sorted from blood. These receptors were obtained from a young woman in good health.

V is TRBV20-1 and J is TRBJ2-5, with D perhaps matching TRBD1 (6 bases). The CDR3 covers 15 residues. V lost 1 base, J lost 4 bases, and 16 bases lay in between. Germline V CDR1 and CDR2: DFQATT, SNEGSKA (reference sequence). CDR3 sequence reads: CSARAPESRGETQYF. The CDR3 nucleotides are TGCAGTGCTAGAGCTCCGGAGAGCAGGGGAGAGACCCAGTACTTC.

The chain has TRBV30 and TRBJ2-1; D gene uncertain. Germline CDR1 is GTSNPN and CDR2 is SVGIG (reference sequence). CDR3 length: 13 amino acids. V was shortened by 0 bases and J by 4 bases, with 7 bases between the two germline ends. CDR3 protein: CAWSVDGYNEQFF. As DNA, the CDR3 is TGTGCCTGGAGTGTAGACGGATACAATGAGCAGTTCTTC.

This chain links TRBV28 with TRBJ2-7, with unresolved D. The V end was cut by 6 bases, the J end by 0 bases, with 18 bases between. In germline, CDR1 is MDHEN, CDR2 SYDVKM. The CDR3 is made up of 16 amino acids. CDR3 sequence (DNA): TGTGCCAGCAGCCCCATCCGGGCAGCTTCCTCCTACGAGCAGTACTTC. Translating gives CASSPIRAASSYEQYF. The whole variable domain, filled in from reference TRBV28 and TRBJ2-7, reads DVKVTQSSRYLVKRTGEKVFLECVQDMDHENMFWYRQDPGLGLRLIYFSYDVKMKEKGDIPEGYSVSREKKERFSLILESASTNQTSMYLCASSPIRAASSYEQYFGPGTRLTVT.

This clonotype was seen a handful of times. V usage is TRBV6-1 and J usage is TRBJ2-1; perhaps TRBD1 as D (6 bases). Germline values: CDR1 MNHNS, CDR2 SASEGT. This CDR3 comprises 11 residues. V was trimmed by 4 bases and J by 13 bases, leaving 11 bases between them. DNA for the CDR3: TGTGCCAGCAGTGGCCGGGACACCCAGTTCTTC. It codes for CASSGRDTQFF.

This chain connects TRBV5-6 to TRBJ2-3, with D possibly TRBD1 on 5 matching bases. CDR3 length equals 15 residues. CDR1 and CDR2 (germline): SGHDT, YYEEEE. V lost 4 bases and J 0 bases, leaving 12 bases between the germline ends. The CDR3 is CASSILGPSTDTQYF. The DNA for the CDR3 is TGTGCCAGCAGCATCCTGGGGCCTAGCACAGATACGCAGTATTTT.

The chain recombines TRBV10-1 with TRBJ2-7; 8 bases are a match to TRBD1. Trimming removed 5 bases from V and 5 bases from J; junction bases left unmatched: 8. Germline loops: CDR1 WNHNN, CDR2 SYGVQD (reference sequence). This CDR3 is 14 amino acids long. This chain's CDR3 is CASSLQGEGDEQYF. CDR3 nucleotide sequence: TGCGCCAGCAGTTTACAGGGGGAAGGCGACGAGCAGTACTTC.

A few counts support this clonotype. As DNA, the CDR3 is TGTGCCAGCAGCGTAGCAGGACTAACTGGAGATACGCAGTATTTT. The encoded protein is CASSVAGLTGDTQYF. The chain links TRBV9 to TRBJ2-3; weak D call: TRBD2 (6 bases). From germline, CDR1 is SGDLS and CDR2 YYNGEE. This CDR3 has 15 residues. Trimming left V 0 bases short and J 5 bases short, with 13 bases between.

This clonotype showed up just a few times. This sequence joins TRBV5-1 and TRBJ2-3; no firm D call. Germline CDR1 reads SGHRS; CDR2 reads YFSETQ. Trimming removed 1 base at V and 2 bases at J, with 11 bases between. This CDR3 is built from 15 residues. In DNA, the CDR3 is TGCGCCAGCAGCTTGCCCCTGCCAGACACAGATACGCAGTATTTT. Amino acids: CASSLPLPDTDTQYF.

This clonotype was seen more than once but under ten times. The CDR3 loop is CASSFAGIGRAFF. CDR3 nucleotide sequence: TGTGCCAGCAGTTTTGCGGGAATCGGTAGGGCTTTCTTT. The genes are TRBV12-3 or TRBV12-4 and TRBJ1-1; unclear D gene. V lost 3 bases to trimming and J lost 11 bases, with 16 bases between them. The CDR3 consists of 13 residues.

This chain uses TRBV4-3 with TRBJ2-5, with D perhaps assigned TRBD1 or TRBD2 (6 bases each). V gave up 0 bases and J gave up 7 bases, with 21 bases separating them. The CDR3 runs 17 residues. Looked up from germline, CDR1 is LGHNA and CDR2 is YSLEER. This chain's CDR3 is CASSQEGTMGGKGTQYF. The CDR3 nucleotides read TGCGCCAGCAGCCAAGAGGGAACGATGGGGGGCAAAGGGACCCAGTACTTC.

The table lists this clonotype with many counts. The chain is built from TRBV12-3 or TRBV12-4 and TRBJ2-7, with a tentative D call TRBD2 (6 bases). The CDR3 contains 14 residues. V was shortened by 5 bases and J by 2 bases, with 13 bases between the two germline ends. CDR3 DNA: TGTGCCAGCAGTATCAGACGCGGGGCCTACGAGCAGTACTTC. Protein sequence: CASSIRRGAYEQYF.

This chain uses TRBV3-1 with TRBJ2-5, with 8 positions matching TRBD1. This CDR3 spans 14 amino acids. The J segment lost 4 bases and the V segment lost 1 base, leaving 2 bases of the junction unmatched. The germline V gene has CDR1 LGHDT and CDR2 YNNKEL (reference sequence). This CDR3 is CASSQGGQGETQYF. The CDR3 nucleotides are TGTGCCAGCAGCCAAGGAGGACAGGGAGAGACCCAGTACTTC.

DNA for the CDR3: TGTGCCAGTAGTCTAAATCAGGGTTCCTACGAGCAGTACTTC. Translated, it gives CASSLNQGSYEQYF. The chain is built from TRBV19 and TRBJ2-7, with a possible D match to TRBD1 (5 bases). Trimming removed 5 bases from V and 1 base from J, with 12 bases in between. The germline V gene has CDR1 LNHDA and CDR2 SQIVND (reference sequence). The CDR3 is 14 residues long.

The chain recombines TRBV18 with TRBJ1-2; 7 positions agree with TRBD1. The ends lost 4 bases at V and 5 bases at J; junction bases unmatched: 7. Germline V gives CDR1 KGHSH, CDR2 LQKENI. The CDR3 spans 14 residues. The CDR3 DNA reads TGTGCCAGCTCACTGTACGGGACAGAATATGGCTACACCTTC. As protein: CASSLYGTEYGYTF.

This clonotype was seen at least ten times. The CDR3 sequence: CAISGDLRHEQYF. In DNA form, the CDR3 reads TGTGCCATCAGTGGGGACCTTAGACACGAGCAGTACTTC. The chain couples TRBV10-3 to TRBJ2-7; perhaps D is TRBD1 or TRBD2 (5 bases each). The ends were cut back, 4 bases at V and 5 bases at J, with 12 bases in the middle. In germline, CDR1 is ENHRY, CDR2 SYGVKD. The CDR3 consists of 13 residues.

J is TRBJ2-2 and V is TRBV24-1; D call uncertain. The germline V and J ends were trimmed by 4 bases and 1 base, with 9 bases remaining between them. The CDR3 is 15 amino acids. Germline CDR1 reads KGHDR; CDR2 reads SFDVKD. As DNA, the CDR3 is TGTGCCACCAGTGAGCATAGACAGAACACCGGGGAGCTGTTTTTT. Residues: CATSEHRQNTGELFF.

This clonotype was observed once. The V gene is TRBV27, the J gene TRBJ2-1; 9 positions agree with TRBD1. The CDR3 has 14 residues. The ends lost 5 bases at V and 6 bases at J; junction bases unmatched: 5. Per the germline V gene, CDR1 is MNHEY and CDR2 is SMNVEV (reference sequence). The CDR3 bases are TGTGCCAGCAGTCCGCAGACAGGGGGCAATGAGCAGTTCTTC. It translates to CASSPQTGGNEQFF.

V is TRBV28 and J is TRBJ2-5, with TRBD2 matching 12 bases. This CDR3 region has 16 residues. The V and J ends lost 2 bases and 7 bases, in that order; junction bases with no gene match: 8. Germline V gene lookup returns CDR1 MDHEN and CDR2 SYDVKM. CDR3 amino acids: CASSLALAGGRVTQYF. The CDR3 DNA sequence: TGTGCCAGCAGTTTAGCCCTAGCGGGGGGGCGGGTGACCCAGTACTTC.

This clonotype was counted a few times. V gene TRBV5-1 combines with J gene TRBJ2-1, with 7 bases aligning to TRBD2. The CDR3 spans 13 residues. With 6 bases clipped from V and 5 bases from J, the junction kept 5 bases outside the gene matches. Germline CDR1 SGHRS, CDR2 YFSETQ. The CDR3 DNA reads TGCGCCAGCAACGCCGGGACTAACAATGAGCAGTTCTTC. Protein sequence: CASNAGTNNEQFF. Full variable domain (remainder filled in from reference TRBV5-1 and TRBJ2-1): KAGVTQTPRYLIKTRGQQVTLSCSPISGHRSVSWYQQTPGQGLQFLFEYFSETQRNKGNFPGRFSGRQFSNSRSEMNVSTLELGDSALYLCASNAGTNNEQFFGPGTRLTVL.

The V gene is TRBV7-9, the J gene TRBJ2-3; D is uncertain. CDR3 length equals 14 residues. From germline, CDR1 is SEHNR and CDR2 FQNEAQ (reference sequence). With 1 base removed from V and 5 bases from J, the gap between germline ends came to 10 bases. DNA for the CDR3: TGTGCCAGCAGCTTAGTTCTTCGAGGAGATACGCAGTATTTT. This encodes CASSLVLRGDTQYF. The complete variable domain, with remaining parts taken from reference TRBV7-9 and TRBJ2-3, reads DTGVSQNPRHKITKRGQNVTFRCDPISEHNRLYWYRQTLGQGPEFLTYFQNEAQLEKSRLLSDRFSAERPKGSFSTLEIQRTEQGDSAMYLCASSLVLRGDTQYFGPGTRLTVL.

This clonotype was counted at least ten times. V usage is TRBV3-1 and J usage is TRBJ1-3; weak D call: TRBD1 (5 bases). Germline V gene sequence: CDR1 LGHDT, CDR2 YNNKEL (reference sequence). The CDR3 is 13 amino acids. The V end lost 1 base, the J end lost 4 bases, and 5 bases lay between the germline ends. The CDR3 nucleotides are TGTGCCAGCAGCCAAGGACAGGGAAACACCATATATTTT. Amino acid sequence: CASSQGQGNTIYF.

Ten or more counts support this clonotype. CDR3 protein: CASSYPLRRHNEQFF. The CDR3 nucleotides read TGTGCCAGCAGTTACCCCCTCAGGCGGCACAATGAGCAGTTCTTC. The chain couples TRBV6-2 or TRBV6-3 to TRBJ2-1; no reliable D call. The CDR3 covers 15 residues. From germline, CDR1 is MNHEY and CDR2 SVGEGT. The ends were cut back, 2 bases at V and 5 bases at J, with 13 bases in the middle.

This clonotype was picked up a small number of times. CDR3 sequence: CASSVGQGAGTDTQYF. CDR3 nucleotides: TGTGCCAGCAGTGTCGGACAGGGGGCCGGCACAGATACGCAGTATTTT. The V and J genes are TRBV12-3 or TRBV12-4 and TRBJ2-3, with TRBD1 identical over 11 bases. V was clipped by 5 bases and J by 1 base; unmatched bases: 5. This CDR3 has 16 residues.

The gene calls are TRBV10-3 and TRBJ2-2; D is possibly TRBD2 (5 bases). Germline CDR1 is ENHRY and CDR2 is SYGVKD. V gave up 0 bases and J gave up 2 bases, with 7 bases separating them. The CDR3 length is 15 residues. CDR3 residues: CAISESSGNTGELFF. CDR3 bases: TGTGCCATCAGTGAGTCCTCGGGAAACACCGGGGAGCTGTTTTTT.

This clonotype was picked up a small number of times. This chain connects TRBV24-1 to TRBJ2-7, with 12 positions matching TRBD2. CDR3 length: 16 residues. Germline values: CDR1 KGHDR, CDR2 SFDVKD. The ends lost 4 bases at V and 3 bases at J; junction bases unmatched: 6. DNA for the CDR3: TGTGCCACCAGTGACTCTGGACTAGCGGGGAACTACGAGCAGTACTTC. Residues: CATSDSGLAGNYEQYF.

V and J are TRBV6-5 and TRBJ1-1; TRBD1 might be the D (5 bases). V lost 2 bases, J lost 1 base, and 11 bases lay in between. Germline CDR1 MNHEY, CDR2 SVGAGI. The CDR3 is made up of 15 amino acids. The CDR3 region has the DNA TGTGCCAGCAGTTACCGACAGACGGGGAACACTGAAGCTTTCTTT. It yields the protein CASSYRQTGNTEAFF.

V usage is TRBV7-9 and J usage is TRBJ2-5, with D tentatively TRBD1 or TRBD2 (5 bases each). The CDR3 loop spans 15 amino acids. Looked up from germline, CDR1 is SEHNR and CDR2 is FQNEAQ (reference sequence). Between the trimmed V and J ends, which lost 5 bases and 1 base, there was a span of 14 bases. This CDR3 is CASSPGSGSQETQYF. Here the CDR3 DNA reads TGTGCCAGCAGCCCGGGTTCAGGGAGCCAAGAGACCCAGTACTTC.